These 6 T cell receptor beta chains came from one sample sequenced in a study of blood T cell repertoires in COVID-19. Sequencing used immunoSEQ multiplex PCR; TCRdb keeps in-frame clones, though not all of them. Of approximately 500,000 clones in the sample, approximately 85% are singletons; the top ten hold roughly 3.2%. Sequenced sample: peripheral blood. Receptor source: a human donor in a cohort sampled during active COVID-19.

This rearrangement joins TRBV24-1 to TRBJ2-3; 10 positions match TRBD2. V was clipped by 3 bases and J by 7 bases; unmatched bases: 12. Looked up from germline, CDR1 is KGHDR and CDR2 is SFDVKD. The CDR3 totals 17 residues. CDR3: CATSDPGASGSEHTQYF. The CDR3 nucleotides are TGTGCCACCAGTGATCCCGGGGCTAGCGGGAGTGAACATACGCAGTATTTT.

The genes are TRBV6-1 and TRBJ1-5; D may be TRBD1 (5 bases). Looked up from germline, CDR1 is MNHNS and CDR2 is SASEGT. With 3 bases removed from V and 4 bases from J, the gap between germline ends came to 7 bases. The CDR3 loop spans 13 amino acids. In DNA form, the CDR3 reads TGTGCCAGCAGTGAGCAGGGTAATCAGCCCCAGCATTTT. It is translated as CASSEQGNQPQHF.

The chain is built from TRBV10-3 and TRBJ1-2; D unresolved. With 7 bases removed from V and 6 bases from J, the gap between germline ends came to 9 bases. The CDR3 has 11 amino acids. Germline V gene data show CDR1 as ENHRY and CDR2 as SYGVKD. The CDR3 DNA reads TGTGCCATCACTACCATGAATGGCTACACCTTC. Translated: CAITTMNGYTF.

CDR3 region: CASSNLVLRRTIYF. The CDR3, as DNA: TGTGCCAGCAGTAACTTGGTTTTACGTCGGACCATATATTTT. This rearrangement joins TRBV6-5 to TRBJ1-3; D ambiguous. Germline V gives CDR1 MNHEY, CDR2 SVGAGI. This CDR3 comprises 14 residues. V was pared by 5 bases and J by 10 bases, with 18 bases between.

This chain links TRBV29-1 with TRBJ2-7; 10 bases align to TRBD1. Germline lookup yields CDR1 SQVTM and CDR2 ANQGSEA. The CDR3 spans 13 residues. V dropped 6 bases and J dropped 3; count of bases not matched to a gene: 5. The CDR3 DNA reads as TGCAGCGTCCCGGGACAGGGGAGCTACGAGCAGTACTTC. This translates into CSVPGQGSYEQYF.

The V gene is TRBV5-1, the J gene TRBJ2-7, with D possibly being TRBD1 (6 bases). V was clipped by 4 bases and J by 2 bases, with 13 bases between them. CDR3 length: 14 residues. Per the germline V gene, CDR1 is SGHRS and CDR2 is YFSETQ. The CDR3 bases are TGCGCCAGCAGCCGGGACAATGCTCCCTACGAGCAGTACTTC. Its translation is CASSRDNAPYEQYF.